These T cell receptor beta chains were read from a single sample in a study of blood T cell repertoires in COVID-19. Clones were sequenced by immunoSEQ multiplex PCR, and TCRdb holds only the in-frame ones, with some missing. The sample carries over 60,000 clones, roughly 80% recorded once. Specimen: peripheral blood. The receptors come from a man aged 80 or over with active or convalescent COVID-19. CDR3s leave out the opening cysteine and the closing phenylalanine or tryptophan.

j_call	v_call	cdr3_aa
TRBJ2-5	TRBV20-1	SASPGLAFQETQY
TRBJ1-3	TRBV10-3	ATRTGDRGNTIY
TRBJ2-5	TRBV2	ASRDSGGTRETQY
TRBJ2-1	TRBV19	ASSIRLDNGEQF
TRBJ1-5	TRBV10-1	ASKGAQPQH
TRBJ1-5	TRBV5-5	ASSLGANQPQH
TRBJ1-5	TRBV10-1	ASGGLLSNQPQH
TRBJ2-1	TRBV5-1	ASSWGDSGGFNEQF
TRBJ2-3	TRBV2	ASSGGGSTDTQY
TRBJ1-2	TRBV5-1	ASSLTGTLTNYGYT
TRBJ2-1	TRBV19	ASSIGGSLYNEQF
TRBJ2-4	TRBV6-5	ASSQGQGVKNIQY
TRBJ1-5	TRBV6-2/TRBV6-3	ASSIYNQPQH
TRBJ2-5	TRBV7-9	ASSPSGGQETQY
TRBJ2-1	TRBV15	ATSRDPPHRGYEQF
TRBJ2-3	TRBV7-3	ASSFSGGSTDTQY
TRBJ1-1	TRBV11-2	ASSSLGGGGGTEAF
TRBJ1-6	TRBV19	ASRKTGGMGSPLH
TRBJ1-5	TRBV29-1	SVARGLNQPQH
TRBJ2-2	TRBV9	ASSVGAGGPWPGELF
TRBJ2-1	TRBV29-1	SARTSSFEQF
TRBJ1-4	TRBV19	ASTQGQGATNEKLF
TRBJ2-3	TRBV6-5	ASSYSSVTSTDTQY
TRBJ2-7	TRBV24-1	ATSDCGGQGRGTYEQY
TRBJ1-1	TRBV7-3	ASSPTTGNTEAF
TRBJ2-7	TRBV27	ASSLFPGGRPGSYEQY
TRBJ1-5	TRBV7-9	ASSLGTVSDQPQH
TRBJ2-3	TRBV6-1	ASSERGTGGSTDTQY
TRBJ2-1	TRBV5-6	ASSFRTRTSGKNNEQF
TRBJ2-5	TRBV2	ASSMPSGQETQY
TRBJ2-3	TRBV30	AWSTGNSADTQY
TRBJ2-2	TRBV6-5	ASRLQGFGAGELF